These 8 T cell receptor beta chains were all obtained from the same sample, sequenced in a study of regulatory T cells in long-lasting Graves disease. Combining iRepertoire HTBI primers with Arm-PCR of CDR3 regions, the authors built TCR beta libraries. TCRdb reprocessed the multiplex PCR reads with MiXCR, giving one entry per CDR3 protein. The sample comprises hundreds of thousands of distinct CDR3 sequences, more than 15% of which are singletons, and 20% to 25% rests with the top ten. The time point: newly diagnosed GD, antithyroid drugs for less than 3 months. PBMC-extracted RNA yielded the TCR library. The same data also contributed to another study, on T cells in Graves' hyperthyroidism and ophthalmopathy.

The sequences come from peripheral blood mononuclear cells (PBMCs), collected at new diagnosis, from a patient treated with antithyroid drugs. The receptor source for this set is a middle-aged woman with Graves disease.

The chain combines TRBV10-3 with TRBJ2-1, with a tentative D call TRBD1 (5 bases). CDR1 is ENHRY, CDR2 SYGVKD, per germline. V was cut by 2 bases and J by 10 bases, with 9 bases left in between. The length of the CDR3 is 12 residues. CDR3 residues: CAISEGATEQFF. The CDR3 DNA is TGTGCCATCAGTGAGGGGGCGACAGAGCAGTTCTTC.

This clonotype was found once. The junction differs from germline at one of its ends, possibly a read error. The V gene is TRBV7-9, the J gene TRBJ2-5; D is uncertain. The germline V gene has CDR1 SEHNR and CDR2 FQNEAQ (reference sequence). This CDR3 has 14 residues. For the CDR3, the DNA is TGTGCCAGCAGCTTAGCAGCGCTCCAAGAGACCCAGCACTTC. It codes for CASSLAALQETQHF.

This clonotype was seen many times. V usage is TRBV4-1 and J usage is TRBJ2-7; TRBD2 aligns across 8 bases. J was trimmed by 6 bases and V by 0 bases; bases with no gene match: 10. CDR1 and CDR2 from the germline V gene are MGHRA and YSYEKL. This CDR3 has 16 residues. The CDR3 nucleotides read TGCGCCAGCAGCCAAGAAGCGGGGGTATGGGGATCCGAGCAGTACTTC. As protein: CASSQEAGVWGSEQYF.

This clonotype was observed a handful of times. The rearrangement uses TRBV12-3 or TRBV12-4 and TRBJ1-4; D is ambiguous. V lost 1 base and J lost 2, with 5 bases in between. The CDR3 extends over 14 amino acids. The CDR3 here is CASSLVDTNEKLFF. The CDR3 DNA reads TGTGCCAGCAGTTTAGTGGACACTAATGAAAAACTGTTTTTT.

This clonotype showed up just a few times. The chain carries TRBV29-1 and TRBJ2-1, with 9 nucleotides matching TRBD2. The CDR3 sequence is 16 residues long. Germline V gene sequence: CDR1 SQVTM, CDR2 ANQGSEA. V lost 2 bases, J lost 3 bases, and 8 bases stayed unmatched. CDR3 in amino acids: CSVESGRGGLYNEQFF. In DNA form, the CDR3 reads TGCAGCGTTGAATCTGGGCGGGGGGGCCTCTACAATGAGCAGTTCTTC.

On this clonotype: This likely comes from a read error, as the CDR3 has no conserved phenylalanine or tryptophan at its end. The rearrangement uses TRBV5-1 and TRBJ1-1; perhaps TRBD1 as D (5 bases). Trimming took off 0 bases at V and 6 bases at J, with 12 bases between the two ends. Germline V gene sequence: CDR1 SGHRS, CDR2 YFSETQ. CDR3 length: 14 amino acids. CDR3 in DNA: TGCGCCAGCAGCTTGGTTGGGGGGAGCGCTGAAGCTTTCTCT. It encodes CASSLVGGSAEAFS.

The V gene is TRBV5-1, the J gene TRBJ2-2, with TRBD1 as a possible D gene (5 bases). Trimming took off 3 bases at V and 3 bases at J, with 18 bases between the two ends. The CDR3 has 17 residues. The germline V gene encodes CDR1 SGHRS and CDR2 YFSETQ. CDR3 residues: CASSSPKSVGDTGELFF. The CDR3 nucleotides are TGCGCCAGCAGCTCCCCAAAATCGGTAGGGGACACCGGGGAGCTGTTTTTT.

As to this clonotype: Without the conserved terminal phenylalanine or tryptophan, this CDR3 likely stems from a read error. The genes are TRBV5-4 and TRBJ1-1; D is ambiguous. The CDR3 has 11 residues. Germline V gives CDR1 SGHNT, CDR2 YYREEE (reference sequence). CDR3 nucleotide sequence: TGTGCCAGCAGCTTGAACACTGGAGCTTTCTCT. Protein sequence: CASSLNTGAFS.